This TCR beta chain was observed in a study of T cells in Graves' hyperthyroidism and ophthalmopathy. Amplified TCR beta CDR3 regions came from RNA transcripts. Researchers ran a first-round RT-PCR on the TCR CDR3 using the HTBI primer set. From the multiplex PCR reads, TCRdb called clonotypes with MiXCR, one entry per CDR3 protein. This table holds 250,000 to 300,000 distinct CDR3 sequences, roughly 15% found once. Findings and caveats of the study: Model-based prediction identified ophthalmopathy a median roughly 6.1 months prior to its onset. Blood shared most expanded thyroid clonotypes above 0.001. In the analysis, a 13 V-J model separated ophthalmopathy from stable hyperthyroidism.

The study left out patients who had uncontrolled infection, other autoimmune disease, pregnancy or lactation. This clonotype was detected ten times or more. The antigen remains unidentified. V dropped 9 bases and J dropped 8; count of bases not matched to a gene: 18. Germline CDR1 and CDR2: ENHRY and SYGVKD. The CDR3 consists of 16 residues. The sequenced sample was blood. V usage is TRBV10-3 and J usage is TRBJ1-2, with 10 positions matching TRBD1. The receptor was isolated from a woman aged 50 to 65 with Graves' hyperthyroidism that later progressed to Graves' ophthalmopathy. The CDR3 nucleotides read TGTGCCATTCGCAGGACCACCGGCGGGACAGGGGCAGGCTACACCTTC. Protein product: CAIRRTTGGTGAGYTF.